This TCR beta chain emerged from a study of T cell changes during pregnancy in multiple sclerosis. Sequenced by immunoSEQ multiplex PCR; TCRdb stores in-frame clones only, minus some. The table has tens of thousands of clones, roughly 93% seen once. The trim removed 6 bases at V and 7 bases at J, leaving 7 bases unmatched. CDR1 SQVTM and CDR2 ANQGSEA come from the germline V gene. The CDR3 sequence is 14 residues long. The source material was peripheral blood, sampled in the second trimester of pregnancy. The receptor was isolated from a female donor with multiple sclerosis, enrolled in a pregnancy study. The chain joins TRBV29-1 to TRBJ2-1; 12 bases match TRBD2. CDR3 in DNA: TGCAGCGTCGTGACTAGCGGGAGACGTAATGAGCAGTTCTTC. Encoded protein: CSVVTSGRRNEQFF.